This entry lists 6 T cell receptor beta chains sequenced from one sample in a study of T-cell memory formation after mild COVID-19. TCRdb passed the 5' RACE reads through MiXCR, listing each CDR3 protein once. The sample has 290,000 or so distinct CDR3 sequences; roughly 19% are singletons. Sequencing was performed on PBMCs or a T cell subset sorted from them (not recorded which). Source of these receptors: a man aged 18 to 30 who had mild COVID-19 (a few samples of this study predate the infection). Cell type and time point are not known.

This clonotype was recorded once. This sequence joins TRBV20-1 and TRBJ2-2; no clear D gene. This CDR3 contains 14 residues. Trimming took 5 bases from V and 6 from J, leaving 16 bases between them. Germline V CDR1 and CDR2: DFQATT, SNEGSKA (reference sequence). CDR3 loop: CSASRTDSAGELFF. The CDR3 DNA reads as TGCAGTGCTTCCCGAACGGATAGTGCCGGGGAGCTGTTTTTT.

CDR3 in amino acids: CASSPPGHQETQYF. The CDR3 DNA reads as TGTGCCAGCTCACCACCAGGACACCAAGAGACCCAGTACTTC. This rearrangement joins TRBV18 to TRBJ2-5; no reliable D call. The CDR3 has 14 amino acids. CDR1 is KGHSH, CDR2 LQKENI, per germline. The ends were cut back, 0 bases at V and 0 bases at J, with 5 bases in the middle.

This rearrangement joins TRBV4-1 to TRBJ1-2; D remains unclear. Trimming removed 0 bases from V and 7 bases from J, with 15 bases in between. The CDR3 has 15 amino acids. Germline-derived CDR1 and CDR2 are MGHRA and YSYEKL. The CDR3 bases are TGCGCCAGCAGCCAAGATCGGTGGGCCTATGGTGGCTACACCTTC. Translation: CASSQDRWAYGGYTF.

The chain couples TRBV4-3 to TRBJ1-4; D not certain. From germline, CDR1 is LGHNA and CDR2 YSLEER. The V and J ends lost 0 bases and 5 bases respectively, with 10 bases between them. This CDR3 has 15 residues. CDR3 amino acids: CASSQDWATNEKLFF. In nucleotides, the CDR3 is TGCGCCAGCAGCCAAGATTGGGCCACGAATGAAAAACTGTTTTTT.

This clonotype has only one observation. This chain uses TRBV27 with TRBJ1-1, with 9 bases matching TRBD1. V trimming: 0 bases; J trimming: 8 bases; junction bases outside the gene matches: 4. Germline V gene sequence: CDR1 MNHEY, CDR2 SMNVEV (reference sequence). The CDR3 consists of 14 residues. The CDR3 DNA reads TGTGCCAGCAGTTTATCGGGGACAGGGACCGAAGCTTTCTTT. Translated, it gives CASSLSGTGTEAFF.

The chain joins TRBV5-5 to TRBJ2-7; D may be TRBD2 (5 bases). Germline loops: CDR1 SGHKS, CDR2 YYEKEE (reference sequence). CDR3 size: 14 residues. The V end lost 3 bases, the J end lost 0 bases, and 10 bases lay between the germline ends. CDR3 protein: CASSWMGSSYEQYF. CDR3 nucleotides: TGTGCCAGCAGCTGGATGGGGAGCTCCTACGAGCAGTACTTC.